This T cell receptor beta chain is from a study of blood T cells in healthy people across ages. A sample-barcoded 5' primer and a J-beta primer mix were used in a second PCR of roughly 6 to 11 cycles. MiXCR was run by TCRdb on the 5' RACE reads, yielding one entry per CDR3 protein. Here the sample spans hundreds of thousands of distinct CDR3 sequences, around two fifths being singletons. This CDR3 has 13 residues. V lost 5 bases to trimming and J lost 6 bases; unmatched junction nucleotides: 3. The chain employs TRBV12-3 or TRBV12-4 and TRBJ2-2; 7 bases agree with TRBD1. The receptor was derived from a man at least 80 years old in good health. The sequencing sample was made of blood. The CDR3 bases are TGTGCCAGCAGTCCGACAGGGTCCGGGGAGCTGTTTTTT. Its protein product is CASSPTGSGELFF.